This entry lists 25 T cell receptor beta chains sequenced from one sample in a study of T cell responses to AZD1222 COVID-19 vaccine. The method was immunoSEQ multiplex PCR; TCRdb's version includes in-frame clones alone and lacks a portion of them. The sample lists 100,000 to 150,000 clones; over 70% were seen once. Sequencing was performed on peripheral blood, taken on day 0 of AZD1222 vaccination. Receptors originate from an adult in good health.

The V call is TRBV5-6, the J call TRBJ2-1; 7 bases are shared with TRBD1. Trimming cost V 0 bases and J 3 bases; bases outside gene matches: 6. This CDR3 spans 16 amino acids. The germline V gene encodes CDR1 SGHDT and CDR2 YYEEEE. The CDR3 nucleotides are TGTGCCAGCAGCTTGGATGAGGGGGCCCTCTACAATGAGCAGTTCTTC. It is translated as CASSLDEGALYNEQFF.

The chain employs TRBV4-2 and TRBJ2-7; possible D gene TRBD2, 5 bases. The CDR3 is made up of 15 amino acids. The ends were cut back, 4 bases at V and 2 bases at J, with 15 bases in the middle. Germline CDR1 reads LGHNA; CDR2 reads YNFKEQ. CDR3 coding DNA: TGTGCCAGCAGCCTAGCTGATCCCGGGGCCTACGAGCAGTACTTC. The encoded protein is CASSLADPGAYEQYF.

The chain has TRBV28 and TRBJ1-6; possibly TRBD1 for D (5 bases). Trimming removed 2 bases from V and 11 bases from J, with 13 bases in between. The CDR3 loop spans 14 amino acids. Germline-derived CDR1 and CDR2 are MDHEN and SYDVKM. As DNA, the CDR3 is TGTGCCAGCAGTTTAGGGCAGGCAGGGACACCCCTCCACTTT. It specifies CASSLGQAGTPLHF.

The V call is TRBV5-1, the J call TRBJ2-7; TRBD1 matches 8 bases. Germline-derived CDR1 and CDR2 are SGHRS and YFSETQ. The CDR3 length is 15 residues. J gave up 1 base and V 4 bases, and 7 bases lay outside the gene matches. CDR3 amino acids: CASSMPTGVSYEQYF. CDR3 DNA sequence: TGCGCCAGCAGCATGCCGACAGGGGTTTCCTACGAGCAGTACTTC.

The chain employs TRBV2 and TRBJ1-5, with D unresolved. V was shortened by 2 bases and J by 5 bases, with 10 bases between the two germline ends. The CDR3 contains 14 residues. CDR1 SNHLY and CDR2 FYNNEI come from the germline V gene. The DNA for the CDR3 is TGTGCCAGCAGTGAACGGGTTGGCGATCAGCCCCAGCATTTT. Translated: CASSERVGDQPQHF.

This clone came up once. CDR3 protein: CASTDSGQGAGEAFF. DNA of the CDR3: TGTGCCAGCACCGACTCGGGACAGGGGGCTGGTGAAGCTTTCTTT. The chain joins TRBV6-6 to TRBJ1-1; TRBD1 agrees at 12 bases. V was clipped by 7 bases and J by 7 bases; unmatched bases: 10. Germline V gene lookup returns CDR1 MNHNY and CDR2 SVGAGI (reference sequence). The CDR3 has 15 residues.

This chain uses TRBV18 with TRBJ2-5, with 9 bases identical to TRBD2. This CDR3 spans 16 amino acids. Looked up from germline, CDR1 is KGHSH and CDR2 is LQKENI. The junction had 5 bases not matched to a gene; V was cut back by 3 bases and J by 0 bases. Here the CDR3 DNA reads TGTGCCAGCTCACCTCTAGGACTAGCGAACCAAGAGACCCAGTACTTC. This gives the protein CASSPLGLANQETQYF. Full variable domain (remainder filled in from reference TRBV18 and TRBJ2-5): NAGVMQNPRHLVRRRGQEARLRCSPMKGHSHVYWYRQLPEEGLKFMVYLQKENIIDESGMPKERFSAEFPKEGPSILRIQQVVRGDSAAYFCASSPLGLANQETQYFGPGTRLLVL.

The rearrangement joins TRBV19 to TRBJ2-3; TRBD2 is a possible D gene (5 bases). The CDR3 is 14 amino acids. V lost 3 bases, J lost 2 bases, and 9 bases lay in between. Germline V gene data show CDR1 as LNHDA and CDR2 as SQIVND (reference sequence). CDR3 sequence reads: CASSIAAVTDTQYF. The CDR3, as DNA: TGTGCCAGTAGTATTGCAGCGGTCACAGATACGCAGTATTTT.

The J gene is TRBJ1-2, the V gene TRBV6-2 or TRBV6-3, with 9 positions matching TRBD1. The CDR3 has 14 residues. V gave up 0 bases and J gave up 8 bases; unmatched junction bases: 4. CDR1 MNHEY and CDR2 SVGEGT come from the germline V gene. CDR3 residues: CASSYSGTGPGYTF. The CDR3 DNA reads as TGTGCCAGCAGTTACTCCGGGACAGGGCCCGGCTACACCTTC.

The CDR3: CASSLGSGDGYTF. The CDR3 DNA is TGCGCCAGCAGCTTGGGCTCAGGGGATGGCTACACCTTC. The gene calls are TRBV5-1 and TRBJ1-2; D possibly corresponds to TRBD1 (6 bases). The CDR3 sequence is 13 residues long. Germline assignment: CDR1 SGHRS and CDR2 YFSETQ. V shed 0 bases and J shed 6 bases, with 9 bases lying between them.

The J gene is TRBJ1-6, the V gene TRBV7-8, with D uncertain. This CDR3 is built from 15 residues. The germline V gene encodes CDR1 SGHVS and CDR2 FQNEAQ. V was cut by 5 bases and J by 7 bases, with 15 bases left in between. CDR3 protein: CASSGRAPGNSPLHF. In DNA, the CDR3 is TGTGCCAGCAGCGGCCGGGCCCCCGGGAATTCACCCCTCCACTTT.

This chain joins TRBV4-3 and TRBJ2-7; D ambiguous. CDR1 and CDR2 from the germline V gene are LGHNA and YSLEER. This CDR3 comprises 15 residues. Trimming removed 1 base from V and 0 bases from J, with 10 bases in between. The CDR3 DNA is TGCGCCAGCAGCCAAGGACATCCGAGCTCCTACGAGCAGTACTTC. Translated: CASSQGHPSSYEQYF.

About this clone itself: Sequence at one end of the junction differs from germline and may be a read error. The V gene is TRBV4-3, the J gene TRBJ1-2; 8 nucleotides line up with TRBD1. Per germline, CDR1 LGHNA and CDR2 YSLEER. This CDR3 region has 13 residues. CDR3 nucleotides: TGCGCCAGCAGCCAACAATTGGACAGGGACCCTTCCTTC. Protein: CASSQQLDRDPSF.

The CDR3 region is CATSDSPGQRGLGTEAFF. CDR3 DNA: TGTGCCACCAGTGACTCCCCAGGACAGAGGGGTTTGGGCACTGAAGCTTTCTTT. The chain has TRBV24-1 and TRBJ1-1; possibly TRBD1 for D (6 bases). This CDR3 has 18 amino acids. The germline V and J ends were trimmed by 4 bases and 4 bases, with 24 bases remaining between them. Germline loops: CDR1 KGHDR, CDR2 SFDVKD.

The chain recombines TRBV6-2 or TRBV6-3 with TRBJ1-2; no reliable D call. This CDR3 region has 14 residues. V was cut by 4 bases and J by 4 bases, with 13 bases left in between. Germline CDR1 is MNHEY and CDR2 is SVGEGT. The CDR3: CASSLSGGFYGYTF. The CDR3 nucleotides are TGTGCCAGCAGTTTAAGTGGAGGGTTCTATGGCTACACCTTC.

The CDR3 DNA follows: TGTGCTCTAACGCTACAGAGCTCCTACGAGCAGTACTTC. Translating it yields CALTLQSSYEQYF. V usage is TRBV30 and J usage is TRBJ2-7; D unresolved. From germline, CDR1 is GTSNPN and CDR2 SVGIG (reference sequence). The CDR3 is 13 amino acids.

The V gene is TRBV11-1, the J gene TRBJ2-3, with a weak D call TRBD2 (5 bases). V was pared by 1 base and J by 2 bases, with 13 bases between. The CDR3 loop spans 16 amino acids. CDR1 SGHAT and CDR2 FQDESV come from the germline V gene (reference sequence). CDR3 residues: CASSLEGGLHTDTQYF. DNA for the CDR3: TGTGCCAGCAGCTTAGAAGGCGGGCTACACACAGATACGCAGTATTTT.

V gene TRBV12-5 combines with J gene TRBJ1-1; 11 nucleotides align to TRBD1. Germline lookup yields CDR1 LGHNT and CDR2 FRNRAP. V lost 6 bases to trimming and J lost 4 bases; unmatched junction nucleotides: 10. CDR3 length: 16 amino acids. The CDR3 loop reads CASGSSGQGARTEAFF. CDR3 nucleotides: TGTGCTAGTGGCTCCTCTGGACAGGGGGCGCGCACTGAAGCTTTCTTT.

The CDR3 DNA follows: TGTGCCAGCACTGCCGGGTGGAGCTCTGGAAACACCATATATTTT. Its protein is CASTAGWSSGNTIYF. The V call is TRBV28, the J call TRBJ1-3, with D unresolved. The V gene lost 7 bases and the J gene lost 0 bases, with 13 bases spanning the gap. Germline V CDR1 and CDR2: MDHEN, SYDVKM. The CDR3 totals 15 residues.

V and J are TRBV4-1 and TRBJ1-2; TRBD1 agrees at 7 bases. Germline V lookup: CDR1 MGHRA, CDR2 YSYEKL. The CDR3 is made up of 15 amino acids. V shed 1 base, J shed 4 bases, and the junction held 6 bases outside the gene matches. Written as DNA, the CDR3 is TGCGCCAGCAGCCAAGGGCAGGACAGGCCCTATGGCTACACCTTC. This sequence encodes CASSQGQDRPYGYTF.

The rearrangement joins TRBV5-1 to TRBJ2-7, with a weak D call TRBD1 (5 bases). V lost 1 base and J 1 base, leaving 15 bases between the germline ends. The CDR3 consists of 16 residues. Germline CDR1 is SGHRS and CDR2 is YFSETQ. CDR3 bases: TGCGCCAGCAGCTTGATCCTGGGGCAGTGGTCCTACGAGCAGTACTTC. This gives the protein CASSLILGQWSYEQYF. Based on the CDR3 plus reference TRBV5-1 and TRBJ2-7, the full variable domain is KAGVTQTPRYLIKTRGQQVTLSCSPISGHRSVSWYQQTPGQGLQFLFEYFSETQRNKGNFPGRFSGRQFSNSRSEMNVSTLELGDSALYLCASSLILGQWSYEQYFGPGTRLTVT.

As DNA, the CDR3 is TGCAGCGTTGAACAGGGGGGAGCAGGGCCCCAGCATTTT. The encoded protein is CSVEQGGAGPQHF. The gene calls are TRBV29-1 and TRBJ1-5; 7 bases line up with TRBD1. Germline V lookup: CDR1 SQVTM, CDR2 ANQGSEA. This CDR3 is 13 amino acids long. V was pared by 2 bases and J by 9 bases, with 7 bases of the junction left unmatched.

The chain carries TRBV11-2 and TRBJ1-1; 8 bases are shared with TRBD1. Germline V gives CDR1 SGHAT, CDR2 FQNNGV. V shed 6 bases and J 7 bases; nucleotides not matched to a gene: 10. CDR3 size: 14 residues. The CDR3 DNA reads TGTGCCAGCAGGGCCCGACAGGGGATGAATGAAGCTTTCTTT. Translation gives CASRARQGMNEAFF.

The chain recombines TRBV27 with TRBJ1-5; D possibly corresponds to TRBD1 (5 bases). CDR3 length equals 17 residues. Trimming removed 6 bases at V and 3 bases at J, with 21 bases between. The V gene's germline CDR1 is MNHEY and CDR2 SMNVEV (reference sequence). In DNA, the CDR3 is TGTGCCAGCAGAGGGCTAACTGGGGCGAATGACAATCAGCCCCAGCATTTT. This translates into CASRGLTGANDNQPQHF.

The chain has TRBV5-4 and TRBJ2-1; D assignment may be TRBD1 or TRBD2 (5 bases each). The CDR3 has 15 residues. V was clipped by 4 bases and J by 7 bases, with 18 bases between them. The germline gives CDR1 SGHNT, CDR2 YYREEE (reference sequence). The CDR3 here is CASSPAGAFENEQFF. CDR3 sequence (DNA): TGTGCCAGCAGCCCAGCCGGGGCATTTGAAAATGAGCAGTTCTTC.